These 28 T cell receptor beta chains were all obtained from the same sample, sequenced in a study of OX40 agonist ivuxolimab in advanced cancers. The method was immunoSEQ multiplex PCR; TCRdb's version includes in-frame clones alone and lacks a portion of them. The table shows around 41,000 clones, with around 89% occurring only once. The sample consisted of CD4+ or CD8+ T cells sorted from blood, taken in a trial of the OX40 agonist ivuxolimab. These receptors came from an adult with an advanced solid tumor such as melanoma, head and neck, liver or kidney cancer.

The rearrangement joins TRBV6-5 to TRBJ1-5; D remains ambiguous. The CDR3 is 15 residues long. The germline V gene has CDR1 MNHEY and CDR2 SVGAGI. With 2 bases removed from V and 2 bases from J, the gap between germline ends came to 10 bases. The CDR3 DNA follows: TGTGCCAGCAGTTACACAGCTGGAGGCAATCAGCCCCAGCATTTT. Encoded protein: CASSYTAGGNQPQHF.

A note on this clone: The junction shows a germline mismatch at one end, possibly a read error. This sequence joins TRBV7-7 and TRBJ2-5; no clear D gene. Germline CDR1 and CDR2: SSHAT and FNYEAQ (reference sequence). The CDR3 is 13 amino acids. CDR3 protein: CASSLLLQETQYF. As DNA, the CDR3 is TGTGCTAGCAGCTTACTTCTCCAGGAGACCCAGTACTTC.

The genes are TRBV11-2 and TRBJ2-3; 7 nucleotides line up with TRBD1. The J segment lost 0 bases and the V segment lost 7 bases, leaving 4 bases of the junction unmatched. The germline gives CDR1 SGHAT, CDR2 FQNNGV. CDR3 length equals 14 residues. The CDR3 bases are TGTGCCAGCAAGGGGGCGATTAGCACAGATACGCAGTATTTT. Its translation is CASKGAISTDTQYF.

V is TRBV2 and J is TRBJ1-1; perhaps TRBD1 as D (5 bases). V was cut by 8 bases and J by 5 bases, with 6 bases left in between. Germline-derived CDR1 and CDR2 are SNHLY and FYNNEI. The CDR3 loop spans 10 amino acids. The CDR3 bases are TGTGCCAGCGGGGGTACTGAAGCTTTCTTT. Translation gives CASGGTEAFF.

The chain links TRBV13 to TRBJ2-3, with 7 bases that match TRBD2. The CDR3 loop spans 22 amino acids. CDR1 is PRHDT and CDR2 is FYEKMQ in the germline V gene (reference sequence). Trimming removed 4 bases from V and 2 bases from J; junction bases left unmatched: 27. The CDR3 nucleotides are TGTGCCAGCAGCTCTACTAGAGGAGGTCGGACTAGTGGGGGGACCTACACAGATACGCAGTATTTT. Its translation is CASSSTRGGRTSGGTYTDTQYF.

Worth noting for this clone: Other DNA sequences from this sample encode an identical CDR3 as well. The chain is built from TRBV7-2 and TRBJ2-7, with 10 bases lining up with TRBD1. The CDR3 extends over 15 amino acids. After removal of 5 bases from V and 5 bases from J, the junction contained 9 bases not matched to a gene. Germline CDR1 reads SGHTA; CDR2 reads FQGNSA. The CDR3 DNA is TGTGCCAGCAGCGCCTCCAGGGACAGGGGCCACGAGCAGTACTTC. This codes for CASSASRDRGHEQYF. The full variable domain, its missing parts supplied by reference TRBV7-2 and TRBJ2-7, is GAGVSQSPSNKVTEKGKDVELRCDPISGHTALYWYRQSLGQGLEFLIYFQGNSAPDKSGLPSDRFSAERTGGSVSTLTIQRTQQEDSAVYLCASSASRDRGHEQYFGPGTRLTVT.

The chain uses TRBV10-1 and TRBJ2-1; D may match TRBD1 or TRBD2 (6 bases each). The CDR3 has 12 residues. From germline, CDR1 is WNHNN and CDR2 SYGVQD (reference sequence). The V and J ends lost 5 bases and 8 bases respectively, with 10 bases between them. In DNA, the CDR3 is TGCGCCAGCAGTAATAGGGGGGATGAGCAGTTCTTC. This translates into CASSNRGDEQFF.

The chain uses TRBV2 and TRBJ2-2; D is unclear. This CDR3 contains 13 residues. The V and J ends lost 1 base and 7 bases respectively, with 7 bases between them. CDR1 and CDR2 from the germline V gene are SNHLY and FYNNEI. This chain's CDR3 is CASSEGHRGELFF. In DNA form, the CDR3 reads TGTGCCAGCAGTGAAGGGCACCGCGGGGAGCTGTTTTTT.

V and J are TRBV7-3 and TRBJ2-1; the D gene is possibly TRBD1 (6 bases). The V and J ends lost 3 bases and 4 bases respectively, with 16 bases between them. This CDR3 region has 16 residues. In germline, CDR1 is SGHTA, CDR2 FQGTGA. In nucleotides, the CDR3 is TGTGCCAGCAGCTTTGACAGGTCCAGAGGTTACAATGAGCAGTTCTTC. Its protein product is CASSFDRSRGYNEQFF.

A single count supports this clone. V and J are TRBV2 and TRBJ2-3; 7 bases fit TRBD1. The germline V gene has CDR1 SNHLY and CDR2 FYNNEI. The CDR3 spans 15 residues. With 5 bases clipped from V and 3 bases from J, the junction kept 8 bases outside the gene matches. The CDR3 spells CASSLDRDQTDTQYF. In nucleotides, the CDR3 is TGTGCCAGCAGTTTAGACAGGGATCAAACAGATACGCAGTATTTT.

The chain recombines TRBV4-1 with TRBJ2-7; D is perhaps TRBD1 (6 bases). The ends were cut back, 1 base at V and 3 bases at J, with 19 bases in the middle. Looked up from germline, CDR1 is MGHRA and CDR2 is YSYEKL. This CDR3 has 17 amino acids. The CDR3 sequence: CASSQVFGRGQFYEQYF. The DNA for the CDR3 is TGCGCCAGCAGCCAAGTCTTCGGCAGGGGACAATTCTACGAGCAGTACTTC.

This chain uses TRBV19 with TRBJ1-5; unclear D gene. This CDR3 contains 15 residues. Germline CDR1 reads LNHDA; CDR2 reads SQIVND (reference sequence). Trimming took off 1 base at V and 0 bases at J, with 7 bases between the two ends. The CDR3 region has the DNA TGTGCCAGTAGTATAGCGGGGTTTAGCAATCAGCCCCAGCATTTT. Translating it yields CASSIAGFSNQPQHF. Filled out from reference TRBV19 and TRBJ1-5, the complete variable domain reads DGGITQSPKYLFRKEGQNVTLSCEQNLNHDAMYWYRQDPGQGLRLIYYSQIVNDFQKGDIAEGYSVSREKKESFPLTVTSAQKNPTAFYLCASSIAGFSNQPQHFGDGTRLSIL.

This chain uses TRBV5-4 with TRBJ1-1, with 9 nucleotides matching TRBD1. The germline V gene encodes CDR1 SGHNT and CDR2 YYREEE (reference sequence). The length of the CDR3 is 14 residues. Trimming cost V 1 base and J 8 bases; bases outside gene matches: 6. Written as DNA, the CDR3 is TGTGCCAGCAGCTTGTGGGGACAGGGTAAAGAAGCTTTCTTT. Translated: CASSLWGQGKEAFF.

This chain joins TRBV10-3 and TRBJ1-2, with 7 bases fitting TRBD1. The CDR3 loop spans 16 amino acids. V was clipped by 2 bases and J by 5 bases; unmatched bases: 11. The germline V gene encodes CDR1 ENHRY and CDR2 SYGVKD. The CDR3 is CAISETPGDSSYGYTF. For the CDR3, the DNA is TGTGCCATCAGTGAGACCCCCGGGGACAGCTCTTATGGCTACACCTTC.

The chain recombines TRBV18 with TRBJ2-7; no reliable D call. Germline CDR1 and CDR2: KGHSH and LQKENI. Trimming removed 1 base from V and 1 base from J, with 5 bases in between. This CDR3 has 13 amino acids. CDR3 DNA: TGTGCCAGCTCACCACGATCGTCCTACGAGCAGTACTTC. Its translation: CASSPRSSYEQYF.

The CDR3 DNA is TGTGCCAGTAGTTCGGCCTGGGAGACCCAGTACTTC. Encoded protein: CASSSAWETQYF. V gene TRBV19 combines with J gene TRBJ2-5; D remains unclear. Per germline, CDR1 LNHDA and CDR2 SQIVND (reference sequence). The CDR3 is made up of 12 amino acids. V dropped 5 bases and J dropped 5 bases, with 9 bases sitting between them.

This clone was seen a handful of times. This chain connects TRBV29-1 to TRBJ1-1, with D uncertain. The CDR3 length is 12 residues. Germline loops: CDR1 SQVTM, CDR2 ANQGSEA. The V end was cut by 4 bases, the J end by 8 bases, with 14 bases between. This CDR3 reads CSVGQAGSEAFF. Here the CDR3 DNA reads TGCAGCGTTGGGCAGGCGGGTTCCGAAGCTTTCTTT.

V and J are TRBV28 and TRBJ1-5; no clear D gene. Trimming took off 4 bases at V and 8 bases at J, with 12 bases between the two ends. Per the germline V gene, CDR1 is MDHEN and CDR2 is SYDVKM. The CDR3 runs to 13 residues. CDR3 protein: CASSSLKWEPQHF. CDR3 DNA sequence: TGTGCCAGCAGTTCGCTAAAATGGGAGCCCCAGCATTTT.

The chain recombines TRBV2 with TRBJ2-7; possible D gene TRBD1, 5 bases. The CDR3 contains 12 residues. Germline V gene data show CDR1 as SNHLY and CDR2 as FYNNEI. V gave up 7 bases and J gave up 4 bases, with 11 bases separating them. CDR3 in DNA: TGTGCCAGCACGCAGGGTGGATACGAGCAGTACTTC. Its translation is CASTQGGYEQYF.

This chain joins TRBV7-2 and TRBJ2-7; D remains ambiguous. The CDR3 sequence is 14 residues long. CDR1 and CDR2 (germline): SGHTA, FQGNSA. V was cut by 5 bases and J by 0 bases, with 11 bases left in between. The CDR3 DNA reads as TGTGCCAGCAGCCAAAGGCAGTTCTCCTACGAGCAGTACTTC. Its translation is CASSQRQFSYEQYF.

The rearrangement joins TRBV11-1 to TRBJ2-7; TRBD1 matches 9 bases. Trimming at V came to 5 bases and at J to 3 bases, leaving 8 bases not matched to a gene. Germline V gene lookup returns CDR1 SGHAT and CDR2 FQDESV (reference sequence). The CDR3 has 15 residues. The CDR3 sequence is CASSVSGTGFYEQYF. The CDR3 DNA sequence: TGTGCCAGCAGCGTGTCCGGGACAGGGTTCTACGAGCAGTACTTC.

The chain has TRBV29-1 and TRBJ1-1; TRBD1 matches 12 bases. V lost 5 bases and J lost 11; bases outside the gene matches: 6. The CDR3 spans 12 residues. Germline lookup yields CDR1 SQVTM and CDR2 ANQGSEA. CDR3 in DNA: TGCAGCGTTCCGGGACAGGGGGCAATGGCTTTCTTT. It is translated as CSVPGQGAMAFF.

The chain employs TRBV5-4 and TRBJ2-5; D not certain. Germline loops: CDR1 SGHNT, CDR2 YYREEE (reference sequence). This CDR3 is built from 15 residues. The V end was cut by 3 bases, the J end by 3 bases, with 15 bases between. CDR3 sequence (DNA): TGTGCCAGCAGCTCCGCGTCCGACGATAAAGAGACCCAGTACTTC. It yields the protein CASSSASDDKETQYF.

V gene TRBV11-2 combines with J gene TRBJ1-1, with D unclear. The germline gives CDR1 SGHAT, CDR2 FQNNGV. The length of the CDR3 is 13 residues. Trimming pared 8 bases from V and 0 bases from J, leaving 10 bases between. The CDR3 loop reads CASRPGLNTEAFF. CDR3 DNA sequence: TGTGCCAGCCGACCCGGGCTGAACACTGAAGCTTTCTTT. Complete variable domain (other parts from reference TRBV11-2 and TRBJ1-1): EAGVAQSPRYKIIEKRQSVAFWCNPISGHATLYWYQQILGQGPKLLIQFQNNGVVDDSQLPKDRFSAERLKGVDSTLKIQPAKLEDSAVYLCASRPGLNTEAFFGQGTRLTVV.

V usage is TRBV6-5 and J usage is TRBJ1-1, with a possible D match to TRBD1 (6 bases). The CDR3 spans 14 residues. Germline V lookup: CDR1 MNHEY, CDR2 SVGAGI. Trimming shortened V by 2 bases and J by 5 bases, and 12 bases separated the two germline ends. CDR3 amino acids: CASSYGGRNTEAFF. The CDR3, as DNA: TGTGCCAGCAGTTACGGGGGGCGCAATACTGAAGCTTTCTTT.

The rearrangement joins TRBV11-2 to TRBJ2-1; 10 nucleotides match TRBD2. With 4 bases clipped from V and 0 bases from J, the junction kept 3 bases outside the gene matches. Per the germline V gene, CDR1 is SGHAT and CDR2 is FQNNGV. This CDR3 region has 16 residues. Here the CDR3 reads CASSSSGGPSYNEQFF. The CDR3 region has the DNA TGTGCCAGCAGCTCTAGCGGGGGACCCTCCTACAATGAGCAGTTCTTC.

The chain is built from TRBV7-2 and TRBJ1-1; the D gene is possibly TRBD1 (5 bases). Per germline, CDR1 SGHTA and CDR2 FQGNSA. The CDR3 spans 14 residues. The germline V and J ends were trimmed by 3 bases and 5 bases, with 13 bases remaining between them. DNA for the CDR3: TGTGCCAGCAGCTTTACCGGGACGGCGACTGAAGCTTTCTTT. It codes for CASSFTGTATEAFF.

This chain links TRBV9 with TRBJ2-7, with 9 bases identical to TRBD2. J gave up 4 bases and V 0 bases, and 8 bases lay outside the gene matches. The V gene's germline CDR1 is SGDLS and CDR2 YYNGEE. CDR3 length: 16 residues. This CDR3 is CASSVDSGGTGYEQYF. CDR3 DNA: TGTGCCAGCAGCGTAGATAGCGGGGGCACGGGGTACGAGCAGTACTTC.